One sample yielded the 20 T cell receptor beta chains listed below, sequenced in a study of long-term antiretroviral therapy in people with HIV. A v3.0 immunoSEQ assay was performed at survey level. Produced via immunoSEQ multiplex PCR; TCRdb's table is partial and in-frame only. The data show just under 20,000 clones, with 87% seen just once and around 4% held by the top ten. Material: unsorted PBMCs, obtained 2.1 years after starting antiretroviral therapy. Source of these receptors: a man in his late teens or twenties with HIV.

The V gene is TRBV11-3, the J gene TRBJ2-7; D is ambiguous. The CDR3 contains 14 residues. The germline V gene has CDR1 SGHNT and CDR2 YENEEA. V dropped 5 bases and J dropped 0 bases, with 11 bases sitting between them. The CDR3 loop is CASSREANSYEQYF. DNA of the CDR3: TGTGCCAGCAGCCGTGAGGCGAACTCCTACGAGCAGTACTTC.

This chain uses TRBV5-6 with TRBJ2-7; 8 bases are a match to TRBD2. Looked up from germline, CDR1 is SGHDT and CDR2 is YYEEEE. The CDR3 is made up of 15 amino acids. The V gene end was trimmed by 3 bases and the J gene end by 4 bases; junction bases not matched to a gene: 9. The chain's CDR3 is CASSYREGTFYEQYF. The CDR3 nucleotides are TGTGCCAGCAGCTACCGGGAGGGGACGTTTTACGAGCAGTACTTC.

The rearrangement links TRBV7-2 to TRBJ2-1, with no clear D. The germline V and J ends were trimmed by 3 bases and 3 bases, with 9 bases remaining between them. Looked up from germline, CDR1 is SGHTA and CDR2 is FQGNSA. There are 14 residues in the CDR3. The CDR3 nucleotides read TGTGCCAGCAGCTTGGTAGCAGACTACAATGAGCAGTTCTTC. Translation: CASSLVADYNEQFF.

The chain employs TRBV18 and TRBJ2-5; 7 bases align to TRBD1. CDR3 size: 15 residues. Germline trimming cut 1 base from V and 5 bases from J; bases unmatched to any gene: 7. Germline V CDR1 and CDR2: KGHSH, LQKENI. The CDR3 nucleotides read TGTGCCAGCTCACCACGACAGGGCACCCGTGAGACCCAGTACTTC. Its protein product is CASSPRQGTRETQYF.

CDR3 residues: CASSPGTGVVHNYGYTF. DNA for the CDR3: TGTGCCAGCAGTCCCGGGACAGGAGTTGTCCATAACTATGGCTACACCTTC. V gene TRBV27 combines with J gene TRBJ1-2, with TRBD1 matching 8 bases. This CDR3 has 17 residues. Germline values: CDR1 MNHEY, CDR2 SMNVEV (reference sequence). The junction had 12 bases not matched to a gene; V was cut back by 5 bases and J by 1 base.

The rearrangement joins TRBV19 to TRBJ1-1; D call uncertain. Germline values: CDR1 LNHDA, CDR2 SQIVND (reference sequence). The CDR3 extends over 12 amino acids. Deletions cut 8 bases from V and 3 bases from J, with 10 bases between. This CDR3 reads CASGHVHTEAFF. The CDR3 nucleotides are TGTGCCAGTGGCCACGTGCACACTGAAGCTTTCTTT.

The CDR3 protein is CASSEARSGYEQYF. The DNA for the CDR3 is TGTGCCAGCAGTGAAGCGCGTAGCGGATACGAGCAGTACTTC. The V and J genes are TRBV2 and TRBJ2-7; TRBD2 might be the D (6 bases). The ends were cut back, 0 bases at V and 4 bases at J, with 10 bases in the middle. The CDR3 runs 14 residues. CDR1 is SNHLY and CDR2 is FYNNEI in the germline V gene.

The chain couples TRBV2 to TRBJ2-1; 11 bases align to TRBD2. Germline V lookup: CDR1 SNHLY, CDR2 FYNNEI. This CDR3 region has 17 residues. J was trimmed by 3 bases and V by 4 bases; bases with no gene match: 8. The CDR3 protein is CASSGASGGFDYNEQFF. Here the CDR3 DNA reads TGTGCCAGCAGTGGGGCTAGCGGGGGGTTCGACTACAATGAGCAGTTCTTC.

The chain carries TRBV11-2 and TRBJ2-3; possibly TRBD2 for D (6 bases). This CDR3 comprises 15 residues. Trimming took 6 bases from V and 0 from J, leaving 13 bases between them. CDR1 and CDR2 from the germline V gene are SGHAT and FQNNGV. DNA of the CDR3: TGTGCCAGCAGTGCCCAGGGACTCAGCACAGATACGCAGTATTTT. Its protein product is CASSAQGLSTDTQYF.

The chain couples TRBV4-1 to TRBJ2-5; 9 bases align to TRBD2. Germline loops: CDR1 MGHRA, CDR2 YSYEKL. This CDR3 region has 18 residues. Trimming cost V 0 bases and J 2 bases; bases outside gene matches: 10. The CDR3 nucleotides read TGCGCCAGCAGCCAAGAGGAGTACGGCGGGGGGGCTCAAGAGACCCAGTACTTC. Amino acid sequence: CASSQEEYGGGAQETQYF.

The CDR3, as DNA: TGTGCCAGCAGCTTAGGCCAAGGGCGCACCTTC. Residues: CASSLGQGRTF. The rearrangement uses TRBV13 and TRBJ1-2; D gene uncertain. V was cut by 0 bases and J by 13 bases, with 9 bases left in between. The CDR3 sequence is 11 residues long. Germline CDR1 PRHDT, CDR2 FYEKMQ (reference sequence).

The gene calls are TRBV29-1 and TRBJ2-7; 8 bases line up with TRBD1. The V gene's germline CDR1 is SQVTM and CDR2 ANQGSEA. This CDR3 has 15 residues. With V trimmed by 1 base and J by 3 bases, 8 bases remained unmatched. CDR3 nucleotides: TGCAGCGTTGAAGCCCGGGACAGGCTAATCTACGAGCAGTACTTC. This sequence encodes CSVEARDRLIYEQYF.

This clone was seen just once. V is TRBV27 and J is TRBJ2-7; either TRBD1 or TRBD2 may supply D (5 bases each). Germline V gene lookup returns CDR1 MNHEY and CDR2 SMNVEV (reference sequence). V lost 2 bases and J 2 bases, leaving 16 bases between the germline ends. The CDR3 loop spans 16 amino acids. The CDR3 region is CASSLRQGVEPYEQYF. The CDR3 DNA is TGTGCCAGCAGTTTACGGCAGGGAGTCGAACCCTACGAGCAGTACTTC.

The sample holds a few counts of this clone. The chain carries TRBV7-9 and TRBJ1-1; 7 bases map to TRBD1. Germline loops: CDR1 SEHNR, CDR2 FQNEAQ (reference sequence). With 5 bases clipped from V and 11 bases from J, the junction kept 11 bases outside the gene matches. This CDR3 is 13 amino acids long. CDR3 nucleotides: TGTGCCAGCAGCGACGGGGTCGGCAGGGGGGCTTTCTTT. Its protein is CASSDGVGRGAFF. The variable domain in full, completed from reference TRBV7-9 and TRBJ1-1, reads DTGVSQNPRHKITKRGQNVTFRCDPISEHNRLYWYRQTLGQGPEFLTYFQNEAQLEKSRLLSDRFSAERPKGSFSTLEIQRTEQGDSAMYLCASSDGVGRGAFFGQGTRLTVV.

The rearrangement joins TRBV10-3 to TRBJ2-7, with TRBD2 as a possible D gene (6 bases). Germline V gives CDR1 ENHRY, CDR2 SYGVKD. The CDR3 is 16 amino acids. The V and J ends lost 3 bases and 4 bases respectively, with 19 bases between them. The CDR3 sequence is CAISDVEGPPTYEQYF. CDR3 bases: TGTGCCATCAGTGATGTGGAGGGCCCTCCTACTTACGAGCAGTACTTC.

V usage is TRBV5-1 and J usage is TRBJ1-2; 7 bases match TRBD1. V was clipped by 7 bases and J by 4 bases; unmatched bases: 7. The CDR3 length is 13 residues. CDR1 SGHRS and CDR2 YFSETQ come from the germline V gene. CDR3 sequence: CASSTGQAYGYTF. DNA of the CDR3: TGCGCCAGCTCAACCGGACAGGCCTATGGCTACACCTTC.

The CDR3 loop is CASRAGTTTYEQYF. The DNA of the CDR3 is TGTGCCAGCAGAGCCGGGACAACTACCTACGAGCAGTACTTC. V gene TRBV6-1 combines with J gene TRBJ2-7; D might be TRBD1 (6 bases). Trimming removed 6 bases at V and 2 bases at J, with 14 bases between. CDR1 and CDR2 from the germline V gene are MNHNS and SASEGT. The CDR3 spans 14 residues.

The rearrangement links TRBV18 to TRBJ1-2; D may be TRBD1 (5 bases). The germline V gene has CDR1 KGHSH and CDR2 LQKENI. The CDR3 contains 13 residues. Deletions cut 5 bases from V and 1 base from J, with 8 bases between. This chain's CDR3 is CASSTRDNYGYTF. As DNA, the CDR3 is TGTGCCAGCTCAACCAGGGATAACTATGGCTACACCTTC.

The rearrangement uses TRBV29-1 and TRBJ1-1; D unclear. Per the germline V gene, CDR1 is SQVTM and CDR2 is ANQGSEA. The CDR3 loop spans 12 amino acids. With 3 bases removed from V and 1 base from J, the gap between germline ends came to 6 bases. This CDR3 reads CSVEVGNTEAFF. DNA of the CDR3: TGCAGCGTTGAGGTCGGGAACACTGAAGCTTTCTTT.

V gene TRBV7-8 combines with J gene TRBJ1-2; 7 bases align to TRBD1. Germline assignment: CDR1 SGHVS and CDR2 FQNEAQ. The CDR3 spans 14 residues. J was trimmed by 4 bases and V by 5 bases; bases with no gene match: 7. In DNA, the CDR3 is TGTGCCAGCAGCCTAGGGACAGAAATCTATGGCTACACCTTC. Translated, it gives CASSLGTEIYGYTF. Full variable domain (rest looked up from reference TRBV7-8 and TRBJ1-2): GAGVSQSPRYKVAKRGQDVALRCDPISGHVSLFWYQQALGQGPEFLTYFQNEAQLDKSGLPSDRFFAERPEGSVSTLKIQRTQQEDSAVYLCASSLGTEIYGYTFGSGTRLTVV.